This paragraph covers one T cell receptor beta chain sequence. No antigen is known for it. Between the trimmed V and J ends, which lost 5 bases and 6 bases, there was a span of 16 bases. The germline CDR1 and CDR2 sequences are LGHNA and YNFKEQ. CDR3 length: 15 amino acids. The sample is drawn from a study of blood T cells in healthy people across ages. General study points: Observed TCR beta diversity per million T cells went down as age went up. This fall followed a roughly linear course with age.

Primed by a sample-barcoded 5' primer and a J-beta primer mix, a second PCR proceeded for about 6 to 12 cycles. Unique molecular identifiers of 12 random nucleotides labeled each cDNA. Researchers report that each sample yielded at least 3 million CDR3-containing paired-end reads. Each CDR3 protein is one row after TCRdb ran MiXCR on the 5' RACE reads. The sample holds around 2 million distinct CDR3 sequences; more than 35% are singletons and the top ten take approximately 22%. Isolation of PBMCs gave at least 6.5 million cells per sample. The chain uses TRBV4-2 and TRBJ2-2, with D unclear. The specimen sequenced was blood. This TCR derives from a human donor in good health. The CDR3 bases are TGTGCCAGCAGCGAAACAATCCGGGTCCCCGGGGAGCTGTTTTTT. Encoded protein: CASSETIRVPGELFF.